Listed below are T cell receptor beta chains from one sample, sequenced in a study of T cells after yellow fever vaccination. Via MiXCR, TCRdb re-called the 5' RACE reads, giving one row per CDR3 protein. This table has 400,000 or so distinct CDR3 sequences, 18% appearing once. Specimen: PBMCs, collected before the yellow fever booster vaccination. These receptors originate from a man between 18 and 35 years old who received the YFV17D yellow fever vaccine. Both conserved end residues are part of each CDR3. D genes are given only for firm matches. A row's size may be missing; if present it is once, few, many or a size class.

D: NA
J: TRBJ2-1
V: TRBV9
size: few
DNA: TGTGCCAGCAGCGTAGGGGACTTCCTCAATGAGCAGTTCTTC
CDR3: CASSVGDFLNEQFF

D: TRBD1
J: TRBJ1-4
V: TRBV6-5
size: few
DNA: TGTGCCAGCAGTTACGGATTCGGGACAGGGGACGAAAAACTGTTTTTT
CDR3: CASSYGFGTGDEKLFF

D: NA
J: TRBJ2-3
V: TRBV4-1
size: few
DNA: TGCGCCAGCAGCCAAGTTTTCGGTGTTCGCTCGCAGTATTTT
CDR3: CASSQVFGVRSQYF

D: NA
J: TRBJ1-2
V: TRBV3-1
size: NA
DNA: TGTGCCAGCAGCCAAGATGGCGCATCTTGGGCGTGCACCTTC
CDR3: CASSQDGASWACTF

D: NA
J: TRBJ2-7
V: TRBV6-6
size: few
DNA: TGTGCCAGCAGTTACTACAGTAATTACGAGCAGTACTTC
CDR3: CASSYYSNYEQYF

D: TRBD1
J: TRBJ2-7
V: TRBV11-2
size: few
DNA: TGTGCCAGCAGCTTAGGGCCGGGACAGGGGGCCTACGAGCAGTACTTC
CDR3: CASSLGPGQGAYEQYF

D: TRBD2
J: TRBJ2-1
V: TRBV4-3
size: NA
DNA: TGCGCCAGCAGCCAAGGGTTCGGGGGGGGAACCTACAATGAGCAGTTCTTC
CDR3: CASSQGFGGGTYNEQFF

D: NA
J: TRBJ2-7
V: TRBV5-1
size: NA
DNA: TGCGCCAGCAGCTTGGGTCTCGAGCGCGAGCAGTACTTC
CDR3: CASSLGLEREQYF

D: NA
J: TRBJ1-6
V: TRBV4-3
size: many
DNA: TGCGCCAGCAGCCAAGTTGACGGTCCACCCCTCCACTTT
CDR3: CASSQVDGPPLHF

D: NA
J: TRBJ2-5
V: TRBV7-2
size: NA
DNA: TGTGCCAGCAGCCTCGGGACACCAACGGGCGGAATCCAGTACTTC
CDR3: CASSLGTPTGGIQYF

D: NA
J: TRBJ2-3
V: TRBV9
size: NA
DNA: TGTGCCAGCAGCGTAAACGGCATAAGCACAGATACGCAGTATTTT
CDR3: CASSVNGISTDTQYF

D: NA
J: TRBJ1-5
V: TRBV27
size: NA
DNA: TGTGCCAGCAGTTCAACAGGGTGGAATCAGCCCCAGCATTTT
CDR3: CASSSTGWNQPQHF

D: NA
J: TRBJ1-1
V: TRBV5-1
size: few
DNA: TGCGCCAGCGGTCTTGACCCTGCCCATGCTTTCTTT
CDR3: CASGLDPAHAFF

D: NA
J: TRBJ2-6
V: TRBV15
size: few
DNA: TGTGCCACCAGCAGAGGTGGTGGACCGAACTCTGGGGCCAACGTCCTGACTTTC
CDR3: CATSRGGGPNSGANVLTF

D: TRBD1
J: TRBJ2-1
V: TRBV5-5
size: many
DNA: TGTGCCAGCAGCTTGGGGACAGGGCCCCACAATGAGCAGTTCTTC
CDR3: CASSLGTGPHNEQFF

D: NA
J: TRBJ1-1
V: TRBV6-1
size: few
DNA: TGTGCCAGCAGTGAAGGACCAGGGTTCGCTGAAGCTTTCTTT
CDR3: CASSEGPGFAEAFF

D: NA
J: TRBJ2-1
V: TRBV19
size: many
DNA: TGTGCCAGTAGTATCGGGACTGCCAATGAGCAGTTCTTC
CDR3: CASSIGTANEQFF

D: NA
J: TRBJ2-7
V: TRBV5-5
size: few
DNA: TGTGCCAGCCACGCCCGGGGCCTGGGCGAGCAGTACTTC
CDR3: CASHARGLGEQYF

D: NA
J: TRBJ2-1
V: TRBV28
size: many
DNA: TGTGCCAGCAGTTCCCCTGAGGGCGGAGGGGTGTATGAGCAGTTCTTC
CDR3: CASSSPEGGGVYEQFF

D: NA
J: TRBJ2-3
V: TRBV11-3
size: few
DNA: TGTGCCAGCAGCTCCTTGGGAGGGGGACTTACAGATACGCAGTATTTT
CDR3: CASSSLGGGLTDTQYF

D: NA
J: TRBJ2-3
V: TRBV6-5
size: few
DNA: TGTGCCAGCAGTATTGTACAGGCAGATACGCAGTATTTT
CDR3: CASSIVQADTQYF

D: NA
J: TRBJ1-5
V: TRBV13
size: few
DNA: TGTGCCAGCAGCCCTCGGACGGGGCGGTCTCAGCCCCAGCATTTT
CDR3: CASSPRTGRSQPQHF

D: NA
J: TRBJ2-1
V: TRBV5-1
size: NA
DNA: TGCGCCAGCAGCTTGTGGGTAAAAACCTACAATGAGCAGTTCTTC
CDR3: CASSLWVKTYNEQFF

D: NA
J: TRBJ2-4
V: TRBV7-2
size: NA
DNA: TGTGCCAGCAGCACCGGAGGGGGTGTAGACATTCAGTACTTC
CDR3: CASSTGGGVDIQYF

D: NA
J: TRBJ1-4
V: TRBV15
size: NA
DNA: TGTGCCACCAGCAGATCGTCCCGGGCCCGGAAAGAAAAACTGTTTTTT
CDR3: CATSRSSRARKEKLFF

D: TRBD1
J: TRBJ2-5
V: TRBV20-1
size: few
DNA: TGCAGTGCTGAGAGGACAGGGGCCGAGACCCAGTACTTC
CDR3: CSAERTGAETQYF

D: TRBD2
J: TRBJ2-3
V: TRBV28
size: few
DNA: TGTGCCAGCACGCACAATAGCGGGGGCTTTTATACGCAGTATTTT
CDR3: CASTHNSGGFYTQYF

D: NA
J: TRBJ1-6
V: TRBV15
size: few
DNA: TGTGCCACCAGCAGAGAGGGGAGGATTAATTCACCCCTCCACTTT
CDR3: CATSREGRINSPLHF

D: TRBD1
J: TRBJ2-2
V: TRBV11-2
size: few
DNA: TGTGCCAGCAGCACACACAGGGGGGCGAACACCGGGGAGCTGTTTTTT
CDR3: CASSTHRGANTGELFF

D: NA
J: TRBJ2-7
V: TRBV18
size: few
DNA: TGTGCCAGCTCCCGATCGGGGTCGGGGGAGCAGTACTTC
CDR3: CASSRSGSGEQYF

D: TRBD1
J: TRBJ2-7
V: TRBV5-1
size: many
DNA: TGCGCCAGCAGCTCCACGGACAGGGCGTACGAGCAGTACTTC
CDR3: CASSSTDRAYEQYF